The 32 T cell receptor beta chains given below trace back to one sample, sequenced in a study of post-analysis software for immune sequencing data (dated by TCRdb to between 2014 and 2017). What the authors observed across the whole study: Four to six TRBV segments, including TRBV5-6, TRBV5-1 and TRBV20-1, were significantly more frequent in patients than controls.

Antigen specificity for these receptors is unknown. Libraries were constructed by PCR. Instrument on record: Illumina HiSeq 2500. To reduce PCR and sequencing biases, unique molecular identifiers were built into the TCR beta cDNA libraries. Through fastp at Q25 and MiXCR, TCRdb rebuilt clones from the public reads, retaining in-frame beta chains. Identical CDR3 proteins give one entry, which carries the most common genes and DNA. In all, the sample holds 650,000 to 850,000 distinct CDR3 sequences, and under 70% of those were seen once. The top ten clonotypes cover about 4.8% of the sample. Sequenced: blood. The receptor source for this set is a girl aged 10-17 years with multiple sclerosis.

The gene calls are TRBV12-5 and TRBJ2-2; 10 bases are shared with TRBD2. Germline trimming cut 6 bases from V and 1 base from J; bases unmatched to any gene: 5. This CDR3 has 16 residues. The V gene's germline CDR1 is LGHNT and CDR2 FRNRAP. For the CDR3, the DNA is TGTGCTAGTGGCTCTAGCGGGGGCCAGAACACCGGGGAGCTGTTTTTT. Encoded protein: CASGSSGGQNTGELFF.

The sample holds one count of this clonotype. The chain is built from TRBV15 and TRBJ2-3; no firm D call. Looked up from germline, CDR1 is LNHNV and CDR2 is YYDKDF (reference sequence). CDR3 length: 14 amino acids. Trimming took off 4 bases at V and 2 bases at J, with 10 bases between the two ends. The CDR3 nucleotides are TGTGCCACCAGCAACACCGCAAACACAGATACGCAGTATTTT. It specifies CATSNTANTDTQYF.

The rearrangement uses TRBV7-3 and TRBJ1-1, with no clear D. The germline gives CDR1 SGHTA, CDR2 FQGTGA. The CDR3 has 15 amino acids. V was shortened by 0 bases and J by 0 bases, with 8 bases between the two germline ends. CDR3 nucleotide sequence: TGTGCCAGCAGCTTAACCCCGACCGTGAACACTGAAGCTTTCTTT. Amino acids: CASSLTPTVNTEAFF.

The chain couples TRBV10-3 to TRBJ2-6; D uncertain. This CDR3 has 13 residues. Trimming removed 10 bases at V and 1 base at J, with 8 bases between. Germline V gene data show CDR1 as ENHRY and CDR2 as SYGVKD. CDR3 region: CATGPSGANVLTF. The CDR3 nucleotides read TGTGCCACCGGACCATCTGGGGCCAACGTCCTGACTTTC.

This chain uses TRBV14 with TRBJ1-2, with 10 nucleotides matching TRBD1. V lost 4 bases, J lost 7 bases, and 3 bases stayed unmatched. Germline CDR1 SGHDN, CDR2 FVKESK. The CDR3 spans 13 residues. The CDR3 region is CASSPWTGGGYTF. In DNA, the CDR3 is TGTGCCAGCAGCCCCTGGACAGGGGGTGGCTACACCTTC.

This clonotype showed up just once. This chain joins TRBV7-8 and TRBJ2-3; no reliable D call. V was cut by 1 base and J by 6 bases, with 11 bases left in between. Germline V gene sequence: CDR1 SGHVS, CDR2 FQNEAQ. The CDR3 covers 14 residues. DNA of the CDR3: TGTGCCAGCAGCTTAGAGGGATCTTTGGATACGCAGTATTTT. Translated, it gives CASSLEGSLDTQYF.

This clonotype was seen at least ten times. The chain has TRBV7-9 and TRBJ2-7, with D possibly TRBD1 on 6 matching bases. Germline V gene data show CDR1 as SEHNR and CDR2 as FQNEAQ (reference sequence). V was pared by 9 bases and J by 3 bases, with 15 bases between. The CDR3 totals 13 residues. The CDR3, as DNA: TGTGCCAGTAGCCTCTCGGACAGCTACGAGCAGTACTTC. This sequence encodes CASSLSDSYEQYF. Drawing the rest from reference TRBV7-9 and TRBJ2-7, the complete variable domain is DTGVSQNPRHKITKRGQNVTFRCDPISEHNRLYWYRQTLGQGPEFLTYFQNEAQLEKSRLLSDRFSAERPKGSFSTLEIQRTEQGDSAMYLCASSLSDSYEQYFGPGTRLTVT.

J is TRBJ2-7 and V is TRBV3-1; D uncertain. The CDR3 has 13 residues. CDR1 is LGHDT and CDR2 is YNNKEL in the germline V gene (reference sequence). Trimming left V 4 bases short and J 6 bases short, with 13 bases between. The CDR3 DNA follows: TGTGCCAGCAGCCTGGGTGACATTGGCGAGCAGTACTTC. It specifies CASSLGDIGEQYF.

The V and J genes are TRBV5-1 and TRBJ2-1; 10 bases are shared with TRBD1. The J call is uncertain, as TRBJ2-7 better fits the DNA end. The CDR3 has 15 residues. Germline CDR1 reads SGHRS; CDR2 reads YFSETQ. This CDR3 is CASSLARDRGDEQYF. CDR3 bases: TGCGCCAGCAGCTTGGCCCGGGACAGGGGCGACGAGCAGTACTTC.

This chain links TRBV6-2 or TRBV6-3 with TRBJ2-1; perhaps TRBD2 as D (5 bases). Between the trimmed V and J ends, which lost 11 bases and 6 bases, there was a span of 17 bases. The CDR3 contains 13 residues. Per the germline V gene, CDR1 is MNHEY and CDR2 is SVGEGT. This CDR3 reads CAVHVGELNEQFF. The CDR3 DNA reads TGTGCCGTACACGTCGGGGAGCTCAATGAGCAGTTCTTC.

In DNA form, the CDR3 reads TGCGCCAGCAGCTTGGATCCAGGGGGTAATGAAAAACTGTTTTTT. Amino acid sequence: CASSLDPGGNEKLFF. This rearrangement joins TRBV5-1 to TRBJ1-4; 7 nucleotides agree with TRBD1. There are 15 residues in the CDR3. Germline CDR1 SGHRS, CDR2 YFSETQ. The J segment lost 4 bases and the V segment lost 0 bases, leaving 3 bases of the junction unmatched.

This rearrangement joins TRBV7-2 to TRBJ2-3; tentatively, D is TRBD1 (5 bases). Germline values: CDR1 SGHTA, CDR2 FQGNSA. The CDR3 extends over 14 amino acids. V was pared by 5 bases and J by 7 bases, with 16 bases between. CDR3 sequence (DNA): TGTGCCAGCAGCCCCCTGGGGCAAGGGTATACGCAGTATTTT. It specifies CASSPLGQGYTQYF.

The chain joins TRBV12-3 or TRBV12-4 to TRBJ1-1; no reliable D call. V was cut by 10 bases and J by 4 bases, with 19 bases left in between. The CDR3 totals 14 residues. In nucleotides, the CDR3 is TGTGCCATCACCTACAACAGTGAGGGCACTGAAGCTTTCTTT. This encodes CAITYNSEGTEAFF.

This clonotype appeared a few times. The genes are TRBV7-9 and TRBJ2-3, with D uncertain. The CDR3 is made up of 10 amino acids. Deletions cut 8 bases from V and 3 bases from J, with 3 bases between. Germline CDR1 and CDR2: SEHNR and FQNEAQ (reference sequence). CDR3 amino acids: CASPTDTQYF. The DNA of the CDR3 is TGTGCCAGCCCTACAGATACGCAGTATTTT.

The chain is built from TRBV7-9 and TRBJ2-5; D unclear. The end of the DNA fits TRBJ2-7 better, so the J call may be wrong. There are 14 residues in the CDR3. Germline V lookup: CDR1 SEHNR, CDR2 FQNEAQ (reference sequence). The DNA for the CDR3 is TGTGCCAGCAGCTTCACCTCCAGGATCTACGAGCAGTACTTC. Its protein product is CASSFTSRIYEQYF.

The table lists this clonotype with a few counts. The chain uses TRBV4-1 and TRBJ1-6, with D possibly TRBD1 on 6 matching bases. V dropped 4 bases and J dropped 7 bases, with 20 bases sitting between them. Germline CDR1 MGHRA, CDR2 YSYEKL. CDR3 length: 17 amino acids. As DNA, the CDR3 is TGCGCCAGCAGCCCCTTAGCGGACAGCACGTTGAATTCACCCCTCCACTTT. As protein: CASSPLADSTLNSPLHF.

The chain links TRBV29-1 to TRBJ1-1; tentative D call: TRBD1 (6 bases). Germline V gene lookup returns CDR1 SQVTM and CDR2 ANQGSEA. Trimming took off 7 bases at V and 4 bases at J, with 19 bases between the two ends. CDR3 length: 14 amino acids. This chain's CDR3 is CSARRGAGSTEAFF. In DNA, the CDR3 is TGCAGCGCCAGAAGGGGGGCCGGGAGCACTGAAGCTTTCTTT.

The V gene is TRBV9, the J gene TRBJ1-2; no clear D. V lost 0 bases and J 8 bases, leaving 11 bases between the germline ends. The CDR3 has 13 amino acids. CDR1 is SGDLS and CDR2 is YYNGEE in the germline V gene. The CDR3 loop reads CASSVDTTSGYTF. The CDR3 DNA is TGTGCCAGCAGCGTAGACACAACGAGCGGCTACACCTTC.

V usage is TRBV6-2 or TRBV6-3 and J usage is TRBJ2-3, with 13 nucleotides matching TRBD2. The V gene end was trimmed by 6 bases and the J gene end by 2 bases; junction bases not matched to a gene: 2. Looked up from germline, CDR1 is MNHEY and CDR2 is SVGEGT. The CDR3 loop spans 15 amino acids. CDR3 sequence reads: CASSGTSGTTDTQYF. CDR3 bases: TGTGCCAGCAGCGGGACTAGCGGGACCACAGATACGCAGTATTTT.

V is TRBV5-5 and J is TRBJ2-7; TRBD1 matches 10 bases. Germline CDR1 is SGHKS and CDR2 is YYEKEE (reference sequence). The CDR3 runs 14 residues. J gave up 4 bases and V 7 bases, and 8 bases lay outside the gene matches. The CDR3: CASDRTGGIYEQYF. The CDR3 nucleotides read TGTGCCAGCGACCGGACAGGGGGTATTTACGAGCAGTACTTC.

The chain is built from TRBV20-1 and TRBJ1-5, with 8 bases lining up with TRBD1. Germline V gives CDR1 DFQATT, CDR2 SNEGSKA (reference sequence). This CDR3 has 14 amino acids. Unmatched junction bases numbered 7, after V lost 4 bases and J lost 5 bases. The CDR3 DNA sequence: TGCAGTGCTAAGGGGACAGGCCGGGATCAGCCCCAGCATTTT. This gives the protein CSAKGTGRDQPQHF.

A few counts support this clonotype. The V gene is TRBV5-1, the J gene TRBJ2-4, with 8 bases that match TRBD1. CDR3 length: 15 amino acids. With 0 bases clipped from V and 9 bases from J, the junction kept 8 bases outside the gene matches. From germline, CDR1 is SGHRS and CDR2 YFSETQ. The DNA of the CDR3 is TGCGCCAGCAGCTTGGGACAGGGGAGGTTTGGCATTCAGTACTTC. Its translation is CASSLGQGRFGIQYF.

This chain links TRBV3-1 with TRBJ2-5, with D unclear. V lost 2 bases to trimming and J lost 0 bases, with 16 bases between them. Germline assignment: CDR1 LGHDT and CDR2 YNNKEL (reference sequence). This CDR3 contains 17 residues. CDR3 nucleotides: TGTGCCAGCAGCCAACCTTCCCATTGGGGAAACCAAGAGACCCAGTACTTC. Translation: CASSQPSHWGNQETQYF.

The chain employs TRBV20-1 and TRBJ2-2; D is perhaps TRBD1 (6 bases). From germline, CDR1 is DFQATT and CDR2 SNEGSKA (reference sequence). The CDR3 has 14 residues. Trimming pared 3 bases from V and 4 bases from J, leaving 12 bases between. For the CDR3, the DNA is TGCAGTGCTAGTCCAGGGGCGATCACCGGGGAGCTGTTTTTT. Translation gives CSASPGAITGELFF.

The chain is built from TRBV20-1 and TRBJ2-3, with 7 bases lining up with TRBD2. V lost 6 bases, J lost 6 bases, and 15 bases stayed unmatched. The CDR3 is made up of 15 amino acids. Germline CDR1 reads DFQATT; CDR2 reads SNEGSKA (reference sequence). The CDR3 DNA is TGCAGTGCCCTCTCCGCGGCGGGAGATGGGGATACGCAGTATTTT. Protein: CSALSAAGDGDTQYF.

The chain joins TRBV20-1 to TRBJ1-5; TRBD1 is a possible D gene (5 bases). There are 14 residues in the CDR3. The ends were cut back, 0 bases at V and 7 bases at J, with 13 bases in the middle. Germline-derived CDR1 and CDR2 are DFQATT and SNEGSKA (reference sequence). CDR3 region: CSAREQGPTQPQHF. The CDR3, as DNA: TGCAGTGCTAGAGAGCAGGGCCCGACGCAGCCCCAGCATTTT.

CDR3 sequence: CAISGTGELGYTF. Written as DNA, the CDR3 is TGTGCCATCAGTGGCACCGGGGAGCTTGGCTACACCTTC. The V gene is TRBV10-3, the J gene TRBJ1-2; no firm D call. Trimming took 4 bases from V and 7 from J, leaving 13 bases between them. Germline V CDR1 and CDR2: ENHRY, SYGVKD. The length of the CDR3 is 13 residues.

The CDR3 region has the DNA TGCAGTGCTAGGTACTGGGCATCCAATGAGCAGTTCTTC. Translation gives CSARYWASNEQFF. The V gene is TRBV20-1, the J gene TRBJ2-1, with D uncertain. Germline-derived CDR1 and CDR2 are DFQATT and SNEGSKA (reference sequence). The ends were cut back, 3 bases at V and 6 bases at J, with 12 bases in the middle. The CDR3 consists of 13 residues.

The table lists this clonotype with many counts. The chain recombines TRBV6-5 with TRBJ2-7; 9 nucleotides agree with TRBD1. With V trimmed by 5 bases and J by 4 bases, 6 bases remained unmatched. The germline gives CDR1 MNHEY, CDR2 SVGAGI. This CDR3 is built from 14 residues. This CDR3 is CASSGGQGKYEQYF. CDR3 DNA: TGTGCCAGCAGTGGAGGACAGGGGAAGTACGAGCAGTACTTC.

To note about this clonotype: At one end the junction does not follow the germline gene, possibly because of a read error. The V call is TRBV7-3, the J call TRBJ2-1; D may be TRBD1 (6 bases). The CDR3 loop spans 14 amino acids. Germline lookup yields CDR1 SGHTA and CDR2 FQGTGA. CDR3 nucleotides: TGTACCAGCAGCTTGAGGACAGCCTACAATGAGCAGTTCTTC. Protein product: CTSSLRTAYNEQFF.

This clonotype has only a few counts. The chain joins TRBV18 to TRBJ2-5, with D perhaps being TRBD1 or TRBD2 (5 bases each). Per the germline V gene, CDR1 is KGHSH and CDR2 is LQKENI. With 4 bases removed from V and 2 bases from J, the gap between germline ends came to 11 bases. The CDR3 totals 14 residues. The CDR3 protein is CASSRGFNQETQYF. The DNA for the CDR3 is TGTGCCAGCTCACGGGGGTTCAATCAAGAGACCCAGTACTTC.

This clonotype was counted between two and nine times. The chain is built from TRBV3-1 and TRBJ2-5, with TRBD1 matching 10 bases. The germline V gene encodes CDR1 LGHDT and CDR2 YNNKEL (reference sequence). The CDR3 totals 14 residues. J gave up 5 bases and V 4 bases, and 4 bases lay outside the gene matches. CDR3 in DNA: TGTGCCAGCAGCCGACAGGGGGCGAGGGAGACCCAGTACTTC. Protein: CASSRQGARETQYF.